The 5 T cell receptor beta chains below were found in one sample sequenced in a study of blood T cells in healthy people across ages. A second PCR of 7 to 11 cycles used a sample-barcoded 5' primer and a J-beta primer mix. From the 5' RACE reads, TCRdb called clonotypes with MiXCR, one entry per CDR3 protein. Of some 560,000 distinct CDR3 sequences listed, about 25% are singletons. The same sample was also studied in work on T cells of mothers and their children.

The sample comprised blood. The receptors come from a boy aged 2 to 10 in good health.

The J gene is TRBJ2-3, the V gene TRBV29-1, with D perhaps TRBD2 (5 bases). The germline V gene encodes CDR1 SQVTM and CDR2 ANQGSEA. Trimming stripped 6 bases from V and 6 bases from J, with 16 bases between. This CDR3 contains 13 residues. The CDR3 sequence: CSVGVTLRDTQYF. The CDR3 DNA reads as TGCAGCGTCGGGGTGACTTTACGGGATACGCAGTATTTT.

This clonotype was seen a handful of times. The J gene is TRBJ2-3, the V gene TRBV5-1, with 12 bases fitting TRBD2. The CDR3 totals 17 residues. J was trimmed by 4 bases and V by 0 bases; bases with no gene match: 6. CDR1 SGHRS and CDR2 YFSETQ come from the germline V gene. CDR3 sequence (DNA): TGCGCCAGCAGCTTGGCCCTAGCGGGGGGGCTGGCAGATACGCAGTATTTT. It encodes CASSLALAGGLADTQYF.

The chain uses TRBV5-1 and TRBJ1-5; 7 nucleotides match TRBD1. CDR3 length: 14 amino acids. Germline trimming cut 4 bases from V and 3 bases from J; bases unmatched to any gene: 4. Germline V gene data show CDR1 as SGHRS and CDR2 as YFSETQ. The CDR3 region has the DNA TGCGCCAGCAGCACAGGGGAGGACAATCAGCCCCAGCATTTT. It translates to CASSTGEDNQPQHF.

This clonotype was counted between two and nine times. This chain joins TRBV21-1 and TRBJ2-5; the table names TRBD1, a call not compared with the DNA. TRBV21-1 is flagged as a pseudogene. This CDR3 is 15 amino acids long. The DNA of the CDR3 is TGTGCCAGCAAGAGGACGGGGGCCCCCCCGGAGACCCAGTACTTC. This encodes CASKRTGAPPETQYF.

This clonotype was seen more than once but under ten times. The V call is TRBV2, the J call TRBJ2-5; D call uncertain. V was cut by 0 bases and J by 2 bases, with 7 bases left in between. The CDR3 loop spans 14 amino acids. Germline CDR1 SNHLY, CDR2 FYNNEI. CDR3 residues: CASSEAGLQETQYF. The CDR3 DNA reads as TGTGCCAGCAGTGAAGCAGGGTTGCAAGAGACCCAGTACTTC.